The clone carrying this TCR beta chain was detected a few times. After removal of 0 bases from V and 1 base from J, the junction contained 15 bases not matched to a gene. From germline, CDR1 is SGHNT and CDR2 YYREEE (reference sequence). This CDR3 has 20 residues. This record comes from a study of shared T cell receptors in the human thymus. Assay: immunoSEQ multiplex PCR; the TCRdb copy retains only in-frame clones and omits some. Counted here are 700,000 or so clones, approximately 85% occurring once; the ten biggest clones make up over 0.008%. These data also formed part of another study, on human thymus T cells. As reported in that work: The people who donated were healthy Finnish babies having corrective surgery for congenital heart defects. Thymic resections from corrective heart surgery supplied the tissue. Repertoires from thymus and blood appeared to show biased V and J gene usage. Reports from related research described highly overlapping thymic repertoires among unrelated individuals.

Sequenced sample: thymocytes. The TCR originated in a girl in the first two years of life with a congenital heart defect. The chain combines TRBV5-4 with TRBJ1-1; 10 nucleotides match TRBD1. CDR3 region: CASSLVPEGQGKFGNTEAFF. The CDR3 DNA sequence: TGTGCCAGCAGCTTGGTCCCCGAGGGACAGGGGAAGTTCGGGAACACTGAAGCTTTCTTT.